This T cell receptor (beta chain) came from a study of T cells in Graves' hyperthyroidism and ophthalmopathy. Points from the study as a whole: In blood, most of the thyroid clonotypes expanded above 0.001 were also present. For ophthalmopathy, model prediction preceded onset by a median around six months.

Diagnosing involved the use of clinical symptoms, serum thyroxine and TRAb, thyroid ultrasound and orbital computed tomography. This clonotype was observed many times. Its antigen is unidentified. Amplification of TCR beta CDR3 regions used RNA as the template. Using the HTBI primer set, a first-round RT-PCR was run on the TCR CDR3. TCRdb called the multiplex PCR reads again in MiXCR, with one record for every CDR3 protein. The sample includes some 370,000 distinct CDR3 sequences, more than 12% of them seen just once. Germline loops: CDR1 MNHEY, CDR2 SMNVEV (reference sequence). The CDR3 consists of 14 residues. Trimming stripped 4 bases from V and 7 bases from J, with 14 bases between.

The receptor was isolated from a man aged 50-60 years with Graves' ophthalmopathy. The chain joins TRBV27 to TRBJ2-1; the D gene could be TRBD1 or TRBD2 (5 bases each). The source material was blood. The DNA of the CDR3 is TGTGCCAGCAGTTACACGGGGCCGGTTAATGAGCAGTTCTTC. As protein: CASSYTGPVNEQFF.